This T cell receptor (beta chain) stems from a study of CDR3 diversity in severe acne. TCRdb processed the PCR reads anew with MiXCR; each CDR3 protein has one entry. The data contain about 93,000 distinct CDR3 sequences, approximately 52% of them singletons. The source of this sequence is a male donor in good health, serving as a control. The specimen sequenced was blood.

The CDR3 region has the DNA TGTGCCAGCAGAAGGGGACAGGGTGGAGAGACCCAGTACTTC. This encodes CASRRGQGGETQYF. The rearrangement uses TRBV6-5 and TRBJ2-5, with 9 bases lining up with TRBD1. V lost 6 bases and J lost 4; bases outside the gene matches: 6. In germline, CDR1 is MNHEY, CDR2 SVGAGI. The CDR3 covers 14 residues.